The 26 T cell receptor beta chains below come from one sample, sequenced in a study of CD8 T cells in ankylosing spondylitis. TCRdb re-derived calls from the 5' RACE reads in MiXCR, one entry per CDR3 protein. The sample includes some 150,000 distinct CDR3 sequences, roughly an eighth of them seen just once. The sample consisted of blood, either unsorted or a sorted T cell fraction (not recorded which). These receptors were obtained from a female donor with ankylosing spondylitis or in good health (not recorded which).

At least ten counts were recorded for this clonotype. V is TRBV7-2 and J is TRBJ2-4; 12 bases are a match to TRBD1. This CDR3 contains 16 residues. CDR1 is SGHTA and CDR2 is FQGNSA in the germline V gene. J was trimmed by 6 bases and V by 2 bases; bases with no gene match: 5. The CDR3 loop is CASSLMGQGAGNIQYF. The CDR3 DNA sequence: TGTGCCAGCAGCTTAATGGGACAGGGGGCGGGAAACATTCAGTACTTC.

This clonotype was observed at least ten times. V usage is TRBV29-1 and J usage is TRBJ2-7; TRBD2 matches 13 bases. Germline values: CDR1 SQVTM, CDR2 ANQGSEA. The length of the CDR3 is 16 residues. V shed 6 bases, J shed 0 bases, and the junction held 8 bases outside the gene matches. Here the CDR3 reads CSVAPRTSGSSYEQYF. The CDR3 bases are TGCAGCGTCGCTCCTAGGACTAGCGGGAGCTCCTACGAGCAGTACTTC.

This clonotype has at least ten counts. This CDR3 is CASSPGVIGGNEKLFF. The CDR3 DNA reads as TGTGCCAGCAGCCCGGGAGTAATTGGCGGTAATGAAAAACTGTTTTTT. This sequence joins TRBV12-3 or TRBV12-4 and TRBJ1-4; no definite D call. The V gene lost 6 bases and the J gene lost 4 bases, with 18 bases spanning the gap. CDR3 size: 16 residues.

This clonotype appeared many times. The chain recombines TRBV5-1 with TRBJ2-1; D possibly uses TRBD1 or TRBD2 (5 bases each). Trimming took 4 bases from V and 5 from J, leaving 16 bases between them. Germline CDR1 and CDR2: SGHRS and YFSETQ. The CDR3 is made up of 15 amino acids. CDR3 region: CASSLGTNPHNEQFF. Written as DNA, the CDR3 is TGCGCCAGCAGCCTCGGGACGAATCCCCACAATGAGCAGTTCTTC.

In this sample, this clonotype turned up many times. The CDR3 here is CASSRTGGEDTQYF. As DNA, the CDR3 is TGTGCCAGCAGTCGGACAGGGGGTGAAGATACGCAGTATTTT. The rearrangement links TRBV2 to TRBJ2-3; the match to TRBD1 covers 10 bases. This CDR3 contains 14 residues. V was clipped by 5 bases and J by 5 bases; unmatched bases: 4. CDR1 and CDR2 (germline): SNHLY, FYNNEI.

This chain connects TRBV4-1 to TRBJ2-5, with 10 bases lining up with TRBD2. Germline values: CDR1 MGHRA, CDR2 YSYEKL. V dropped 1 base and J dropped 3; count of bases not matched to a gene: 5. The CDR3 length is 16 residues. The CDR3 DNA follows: TGCGCCAGCAGCCAAGTTTGGCTAGCGGGGGAAGAGACCCAGTACTTC. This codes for CASSQVWLAGEETQYF.

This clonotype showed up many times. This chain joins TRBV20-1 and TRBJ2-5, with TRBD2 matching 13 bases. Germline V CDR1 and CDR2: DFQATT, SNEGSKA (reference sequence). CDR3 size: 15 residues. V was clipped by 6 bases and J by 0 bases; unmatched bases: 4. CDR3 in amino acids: CSAETSGGYQETQYF. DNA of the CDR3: TGCAGTGCCGAGACTAGCGGGGGGTACCAAGAGACCCAGTACTTC.

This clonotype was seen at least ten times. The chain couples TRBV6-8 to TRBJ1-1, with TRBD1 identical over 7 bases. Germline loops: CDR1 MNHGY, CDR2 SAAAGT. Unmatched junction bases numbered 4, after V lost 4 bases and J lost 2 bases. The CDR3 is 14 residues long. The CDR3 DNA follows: TGTGCCAGCAGTTCGGGACAGCGAAACACTGAAGCTTTCTTT. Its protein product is CASSSGQRNTEAFF.

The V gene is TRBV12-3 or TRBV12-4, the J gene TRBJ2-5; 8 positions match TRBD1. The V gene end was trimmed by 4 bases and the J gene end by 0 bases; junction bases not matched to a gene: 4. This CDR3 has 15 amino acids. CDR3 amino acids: CASSSRQGYQETQYF. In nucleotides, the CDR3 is TGTGCCAGCAGTTCAAGACAGGGGTACCAAGAGACCCAGTACTTC.

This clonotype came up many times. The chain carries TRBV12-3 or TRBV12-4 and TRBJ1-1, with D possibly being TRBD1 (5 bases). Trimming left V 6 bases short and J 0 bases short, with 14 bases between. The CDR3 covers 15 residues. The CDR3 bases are TGTGCCAGCAGAGAGGGACCGACCATGAACACTGAAGCTTTCTTT. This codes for CASREGPTMNTEAFF.

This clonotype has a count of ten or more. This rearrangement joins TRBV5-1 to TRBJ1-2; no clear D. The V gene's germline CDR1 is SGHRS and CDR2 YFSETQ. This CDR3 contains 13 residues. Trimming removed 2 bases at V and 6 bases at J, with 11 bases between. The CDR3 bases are TGCGCCAGCAGCTTAACTTTCGGCGATGGCTACACCTTC. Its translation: CASSLTFGDGYTF. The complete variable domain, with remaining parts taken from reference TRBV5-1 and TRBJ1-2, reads KAGVTQTPRYLIKTRGQQVTLSCSPISGHRSVSWYQQTPGQGLQFLFEYFSETQRNKGNFPGRFSGRQFSNSRSEMNVSTLELGDSALYLCASSLTFGDGYTFGSGTRLTVV.

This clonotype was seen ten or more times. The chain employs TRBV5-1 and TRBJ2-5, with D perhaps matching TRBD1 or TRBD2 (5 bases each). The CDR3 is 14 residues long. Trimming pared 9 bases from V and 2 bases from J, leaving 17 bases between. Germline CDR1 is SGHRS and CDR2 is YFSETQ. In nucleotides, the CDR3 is TGCGCCACCGGGACCACCAGTAGGCAAGAGACCCAGTACTTC. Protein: CATGTTSRQETQYF.

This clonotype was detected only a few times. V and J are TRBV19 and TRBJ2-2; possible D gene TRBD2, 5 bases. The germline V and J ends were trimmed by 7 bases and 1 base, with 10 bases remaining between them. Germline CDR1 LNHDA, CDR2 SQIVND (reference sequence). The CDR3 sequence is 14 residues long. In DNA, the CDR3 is TGTGCCAGTACCTACGGGGTGAACACCGGGGAGCTGTTTTTT. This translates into CASTYGVNTGELFF.

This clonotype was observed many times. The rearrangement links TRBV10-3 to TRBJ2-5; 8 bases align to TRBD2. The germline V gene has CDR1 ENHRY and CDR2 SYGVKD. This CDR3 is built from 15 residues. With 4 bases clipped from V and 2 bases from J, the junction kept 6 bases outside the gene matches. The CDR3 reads CAISGTGTRQETQYF. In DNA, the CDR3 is TGTGCCATCAGTGGCACCGGGACTAGACAAGAGACCCAGTACTTC.

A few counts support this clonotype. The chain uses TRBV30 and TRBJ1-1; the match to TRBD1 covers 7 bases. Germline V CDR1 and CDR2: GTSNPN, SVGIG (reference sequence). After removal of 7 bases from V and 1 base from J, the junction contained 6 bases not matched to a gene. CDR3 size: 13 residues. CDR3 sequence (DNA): TGTGCCTTCGGTCGGACAGGGAACACTGAAGCTTTCTTT. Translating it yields CAFGRTGNTEAFF.

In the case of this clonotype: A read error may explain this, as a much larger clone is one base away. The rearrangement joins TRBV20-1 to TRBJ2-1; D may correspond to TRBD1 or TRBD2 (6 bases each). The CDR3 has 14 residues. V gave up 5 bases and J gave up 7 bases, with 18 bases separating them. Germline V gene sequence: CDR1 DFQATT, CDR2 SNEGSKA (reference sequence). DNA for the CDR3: TGCAGTGCTGATGGCTGGGGGGCCTGGAATGAGCAGTTCTTC. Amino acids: CSADGWGAWNEQFF.

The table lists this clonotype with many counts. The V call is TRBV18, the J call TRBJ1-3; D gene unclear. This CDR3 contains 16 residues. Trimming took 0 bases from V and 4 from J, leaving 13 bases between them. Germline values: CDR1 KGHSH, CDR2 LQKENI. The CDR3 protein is CASSPPSGSRGNTIYF. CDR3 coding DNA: TGTGCCAGCTCACCACCGAGCGGGAGTAGAGGAAACACCATATATTTT.

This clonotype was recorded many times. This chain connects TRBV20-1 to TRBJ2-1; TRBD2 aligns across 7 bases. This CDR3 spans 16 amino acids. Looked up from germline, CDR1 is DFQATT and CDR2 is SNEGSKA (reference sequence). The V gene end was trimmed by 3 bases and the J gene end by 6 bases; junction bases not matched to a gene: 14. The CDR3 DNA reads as TGCAGTGCTAGGGACTATGCTACGACTAGCAGCAATGAGCAGTTCTTC. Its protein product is CSARDYATTSSNEQFF.

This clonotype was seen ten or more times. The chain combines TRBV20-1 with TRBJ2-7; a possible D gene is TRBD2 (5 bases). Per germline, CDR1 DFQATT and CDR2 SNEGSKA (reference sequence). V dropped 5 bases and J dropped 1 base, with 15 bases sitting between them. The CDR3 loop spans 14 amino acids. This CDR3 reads CSALDSLLSYEQYF. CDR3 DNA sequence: TGCAGTGCTCTGGACTCCCTACTATCCTACGAGCAGTACTTC.

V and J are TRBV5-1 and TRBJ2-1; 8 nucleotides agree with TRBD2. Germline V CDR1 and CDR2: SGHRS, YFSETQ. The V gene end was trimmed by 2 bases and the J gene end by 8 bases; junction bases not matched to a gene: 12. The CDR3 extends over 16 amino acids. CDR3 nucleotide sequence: TGCGCCAGCAGCTTAGGCCCTAGCGGGCAGGGTGATGAGCAGTTCTTC. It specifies CASSLGPSGQGDEQFF.

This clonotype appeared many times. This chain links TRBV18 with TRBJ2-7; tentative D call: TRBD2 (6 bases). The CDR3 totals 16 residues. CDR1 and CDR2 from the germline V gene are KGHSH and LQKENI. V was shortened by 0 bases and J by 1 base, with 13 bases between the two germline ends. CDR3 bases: TGTGCCAGCTCACCACCCGCAGGGAGGATGTCCTACGAGCAGTACTTC. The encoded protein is CASSPPAGRMSYEQYF.

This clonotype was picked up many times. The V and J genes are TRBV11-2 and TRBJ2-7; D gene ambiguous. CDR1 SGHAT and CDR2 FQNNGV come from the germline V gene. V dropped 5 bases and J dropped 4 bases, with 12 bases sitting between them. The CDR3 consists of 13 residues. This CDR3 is CASSPGHGYEQYF. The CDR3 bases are TGTGCCAGCAGCCCCGGTCATGGGTACGAGCAGTACTTC.

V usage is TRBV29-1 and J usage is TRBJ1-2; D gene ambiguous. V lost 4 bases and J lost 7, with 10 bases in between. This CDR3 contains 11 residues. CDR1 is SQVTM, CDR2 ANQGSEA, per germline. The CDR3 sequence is CSVGGDPGYTF. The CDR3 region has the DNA TGCAGCGTTGGCGGGGATCCTGGCTACACCTTC.

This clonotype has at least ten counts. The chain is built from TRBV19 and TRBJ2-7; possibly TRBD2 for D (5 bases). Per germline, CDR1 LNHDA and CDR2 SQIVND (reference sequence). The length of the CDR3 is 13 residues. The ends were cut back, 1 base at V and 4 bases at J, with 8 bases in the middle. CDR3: CASSIGTSYEQYF. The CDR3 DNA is TGTGCCAGTAGTATAGGGACTTCTTACGAGCAGTACTTC. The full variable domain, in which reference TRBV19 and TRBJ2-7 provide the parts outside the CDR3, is DGGITQSPKYLFRKEGQNVTLSCEQNLNHDAMYWYRQDPGQGLRLIYYSQIVNDFQKGDIAEGYSVSREKKESFPLTVTSAQKNPTAFYLCASSIGTSYEQYFGPGTRLTVT.

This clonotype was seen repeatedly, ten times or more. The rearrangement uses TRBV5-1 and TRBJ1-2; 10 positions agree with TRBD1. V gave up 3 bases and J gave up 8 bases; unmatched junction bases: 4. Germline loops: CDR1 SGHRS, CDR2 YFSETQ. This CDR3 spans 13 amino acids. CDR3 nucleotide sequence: TGCGCCAGCAGCTCGGGGACAGGGGTCGGCTACACCTTC. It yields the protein CASSSGTGVGYTF.

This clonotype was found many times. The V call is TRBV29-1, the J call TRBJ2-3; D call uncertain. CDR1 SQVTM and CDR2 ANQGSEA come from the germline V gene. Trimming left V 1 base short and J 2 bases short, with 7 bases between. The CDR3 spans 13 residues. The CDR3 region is CSVEGGITDTQYF. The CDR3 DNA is TGCAGCGTTGAAGGCGGAATCACAGATACGCAGTATTTT.